This TCR beta chain was captured in a study of shared clonotypes between healthy human individuals. It was at deep level that the assay was run. Sequencing was performed with immunoSEQ multiplex PCR; in TCRdb, only in-frame clones are kept and a portion is missing. The sample contains over 800,000 clones, nearly 95% of which appear only once. V gave up 1 base and J gave up 7 bases; unmatched junction bases: 6. Per germline, CDR1 LNHNV and CDR2 YYDKDF (reference sequence). The CDR3 extends over 15 amino acids. Naive CD8 cells lacked CD45RO, underwent positive selection for CCR7 and left out terminally differentiated effector memory CD45RA+ cells.

The sample consisted of naive CD8+ T cells sorted from blood. The V call is TRBV15, the J call TRBJ1-4; TRBD1 matches at 7 bases. The receptor comes from a man aged 25 to 45 in good health. This CDR3 reads CATSRGEGAREKLFF. The CDR3 DNA is TGTGCCACCAGCAGAGGTGAGGGGGCACGTGAAAAACTGTTTTTT.